This T cell receptor beta chain originates from a study of T-cell memory formation after mild COVID-19 (dated by TCRdb to 2020 to 2023). Concerning the study at large: Most TCR sequence clusters were specific to one of the two donors. Longitudinal TCRalpha and TCRbeta repertoire sequencing tracked T-cell clones expanding and contracting after mild COVID-19 in a couple of donors. The cohort comprised two young, previously healthy adult volunteers, one female and one male.

Here is what the overall study found, with its caveats: Balanced CD4/CD8 phenotypes were observed for clones contracting from day 15 to 85, whereas a bias towards CD4+ was observed for a second wave of clones expanding from day 15 to 37. The study included only a couple of mild cases, and larger cohorts that include severe cases with pre-infection samples were judged to be necessary. Some responding clones were detected in pre-infection memory, which suggested that pre-existing cross-reactive memory T cells had joined the SARS-CoV-2 response. Whether the second-wave clones peaking on day 37 were SARS-CoV-2 specific was not confirmed. Contracting CD4+ clones appeared mostly in the CM and EM memory subsets, whereas CD8+ clones were enriched in EMRA.

The run used an Illumina NovaSeq 6000. TCRalpha and TCRbeta cDNA libraries were built by 5'RACE with constant-segment primers, adding sample barcodes and unique molecular identifiers. Trizol reagent was used to extract RNA from every sample. Library amplification was performed in two PCR steps, and a second sample barcode and Illumina TruSeq adapters were introduced in the second step. The libraries were sequenced on an Illumina NovaSeq using 2 x 150 bp paired-end reads. Under the source paper's analysis protocol: Reads were demultiplexed and collapsed into UMI-guided consensus sequences with migec v1.2.7. Using mixcr v2.1.11, UMI consensuses were aligned to TRA and TRB V and J templates and then assembled into clonotypes. Expanded or contracted clonotypes were those called significant by both edgeR and NoisET, with noise models trained on biological replicates. For edgeR calls, the thresholds were a false discovery rate-adjusted p below 0.01 and a log2 fold-change of 1. As an exploratory analysis of dynamics, PCA with hierarchical clustering was applied to max-normalized trajectories of the 1000 most abundant clonotypes. The CD4 or CD8 phenotype of responding clones was assigned using the separately sequenced CD4+ and CD8+ repertoires. TCRdb reanalyzed the raw reads on its own, using fastp at Q25 for trimming and MiXCR for clone calling, and kept in-frame beta chains. Entries that share a CDR3 protein sequence are merged under the most common genes and DNA. TCRdb's processing, not the authors', yielded these V and J calls. The sample yields about 500,000 distinct CDR3 sequences; just over 20% were counted once. The ten largest clones capture around an eighth of the sample.

Ficoll-Paque density gradient centrifugation was the method used to isolate PBMCs. The V end gives up 1 base and the J end 6 bases, leaving 6 bases in the junction not matched to a gene. Its CDR3 holds 15 amino acids, cysteine through phenylalanine. The sequence is cut down to CDR3 DNA, 45 bases in frame from base 1. According to the germline V gene, CDR1 reads SGHDN and CDR2 reads FVKESK. In the case of this clonotype: Its antigen is still unknown. Per-base qualities were not stored, and no clone one base away is much larger.

This TCR was recovered from an adult woman who had mild COVID-19 (a few samples of this study predate the infection). The sample titles of this study are shuffled in the database, so cell type and time point are left out; the donor was told from shared clones. The V gene is TRBV14 and the J gene is TRBJ2-4, with 7 central nucleotides matching TRBD1. Sequenced material: PBMCs or a T cell subset sorted from them (not recorded which). The sequenced DNA: TGTGCCAGCAGCCAAGGGGGAAACAGGGGAAACATTCAGTACTTC. Its amino acids are CASSQGGNRGNIQYF.